A single sample is the source of the 25 T cell receptor beta chains below, sequenced in a study of T cell repertoires in cytomegalovirus infection. A single record per CDR3 protein comes from TCRdb applying MiXCR to the reads. The data show about 55,000 distinct CDR3 sequences, 20% seen once. The antigens for these receptors are not known. The material was CD8+ T cells from cultured PBMCs, obtained from culture after CMV antigen stimulation. These receptors originate from a human donor in good health (CMV status not recorded). Some clones in this sample may be carry-over from other donors' samples.

There are a few counts of this clonotype. The V gene is TRBV27, the J gene TRBJ1-4; D is ambiguous. CDR3 size: 14 residues. Germline V gives CDR1 MNHEY, CDR2 SMNVEV (reference sequence). V lost 4 bases, J lost 4 bases, and 10 bases lay in between. The CDR3 nucleotides are TGTGCCAGCAGTTCGGCCGGGCTTAATGAAAAACTGTTTTTT. It translates to CASSSAGLNEKLFF.

This clonotype was counted a few times. V and J are TRBV6-2 or TRBV6-3 and TRBJ2-1; D is uncertain. V shed 0 bases and J shed 7 bases, with 7 bases lying between them. Germline lookup yields CDR1 MNHEY and CDR2 SVGEGT. The CDR3 spans 13 residues. CDR3 DNA sequence: TGTGCCAGCAGTTACTCCCCCCGGAATGAGCAGTTCTTC. Residues: CASSYSPRNEQFF.

The rearrangement links TRBV7-9 to TRBJ1-2; weak D call: TRBD1 (5 bases). The CDR3 has 15 amino acids. With 2 bases removed from V and 2 bases from J, the gap between germline ends came to 12 bases. CDR1 and CDR2 from the germline V gene are SEHNR and FQNEAQ (reference sequence). CDR3 sequence: CASSLTGGLNYGYTF. For the CDR3, the DNA is TGTGCCAGCAGCTTAACAGGCGGCCTAAACTATGGCTACACCTTC.

This clonotype was recorded a few times. J is TRBJ2-7 and V is TRBV2; D unclear. The V and J ends lost 10 bases and 1 base respectively, with 14 bases between them. This CDR3 is built from 13 residues. Germline V CDR1 and CDR2: SNHLY, FYNNEI. CDR3 loop: CAIERSISYEQYF. CDR3 nucleotide sequence: TGTGCCATCGAACGATCAATATCCTACGAGCAGTACTTC.

The chain couples TRBV7-2 to TRBJ2-4, with TRBD2 identical over 12 bases. The germline V gene has CDR1 SGHTA and CDR2 FQGNSA. The junction had 12 bases not matched to a gene; V was cut back by 5 bases and J by 4 bases. The CDR3 sequence is 18 residues long. The CDR3 DNA sequence: TGTGCCAGCAGCCCTAGTCCGACTAGCGGGAGTGCGAAAAACATTCAGTACTTC. Protein: CASSPSPTSGSAKNIQYF.

The V call is TRBV6-2 or TRBV6-3, the J call TRBJ2-7; the match to TRBD2 covers 7 bases. The CDR3 sequence is 14 residues long. Germline V gives CDR1 MNHEY, CDR2 SVGEGT. V gave up 2 bases and J gave up 4 bases; unmatched junction bases: 5. The CDR3 DNA is TGTGCCAGCAGTTACAGCGGGACGCTTTACGAGCAGTACTTC. Its protein product is CASSYSGTLYEQYF.

A word on this clonotype: A much larger clone lies one base from this, so it may be a read error. The chain recombines TRBV6-2 or TRBV6-3 with TRBJ2-5; no definite D call. Germline CDR1 and CDR2: MNHEY and SVGEGT. The CDR3 covers 15 residues. The DNA of the CDR3 is TGTGCCAACAGTTACTCGACGGCAGGCAAAGAGACCCAGTACTTC. Translated: CANSYSTAGKETQYF.

In this sample, this clonotype turned up a few times. CDR3 nucleotides: TGCGCCAGCAGCCTCACCGATCCCGCAGATACGCAGTATTTT. This translates into CASSLTDPADTQYF. This chain connects TRBV5-1 to TRBJ2-3; no firm D call. The germline V gene encodes CDR1 SGHRS and CDR2 YFSETQ. V was shortened by 4 bases and J by 4 bases, with 13 bases between the two germline ends. CDR3 length: 14 amino acids.

The genes are TRBV7-8 and TRBJ1-1; D uncertain. Germline CDR1 SGHVS, CDR2 FQNEAQ. Deletions cut 1 base from V and 4 bases from J, with 13 bases between. The CDR3 has 15 amino acids. The CDR3 here is CASSLEPGLGTEAFF. CDR3 coding DNA: TGTGCCAGCAGCTTAGAACCCGGTTTGGGCACTGAAGCTTTCTTT.

The chain is built from TRBV12-3 or TRBV12-4 and TRBJ2-2; 10 bases agree with TRBD2. The V gene end was trimmed by 3 bases and the J gene end by 6 bases; junction bases not matched to a gene: 7. This CDR3 has 16 residues. The CDR3 is CASSFGAGGPSGELFF. Written as DNA, the CDR3 is TGTGCCAGCAGTTTTGGAGCGGGGGGGCCTTCCGGGGAGCTGTTTTTT.

The sample holds a few counts of this clonotype. The V and J genes are TRBV9 and TRBJ2-1; maybe TRBD2 (6 bases). CDR1 is SGDLS, CDR2 YYNGEE, per germline. V lost 3 bases and J lost 2, with 18 bases in between. CDR3 length: 17 residues. CDR3 sequence (DNA): TGTGCCAGCAGCGACTCCGGGGGAATAGGACCCTACAATGAGCAGTTCTTC. It yields the protein CASSDSGGIGPYNEQFF.

The sample holds a few counts of this clonotype. The chain joins TRBV7-2 to TRBJ1-1; D call uncertain. Trimming left V 1 base short and J 8 bases short, with 11 bases between. Germline V gene lookup returns CDR1 SGHTA and CDR2 FQGNSA. The CDR3 has 13 residues. In nucleotides, the CDR3 is TGTGCCAGCAGCTTAGTCACGACGGGGGAAGCTTTCTTT. It translates to CASSLVTTGEAFF.

This clonotype was observed a few times. The rearrangement joins TRBV7-6 to TRBJ2-2; D is possibly TRBD2 (5 bases). This CDR3 has 16 amino acids. V lost 2 bases and J 1 base, leaving 11 bases between the germline ends. Looked up from germline, CDR1 is SGHVS and CDR2 is FNYEAQ. CDR3 sequence reads: CASSLMRVWNTGELFF. CDR3 DNA sequence: TGTGCCAGCAGCTTAATGAGGGTTTGGAACACCGGGGAGCTGTTTTTT. Based on the CDR3 plus reference TRBV7-6 and TRBJ2-2, the full variable domain is GAGVSQSPRYKVTKRGQDVALRCDPISGHVSLYWYRQALGQGPEFLTYFNYEAQQDKSGLPNDRFSAERPEGSISTLTIQRTEQRDSAMYRCASSLMRVWNTGELFFGEGSRLTVL.

This clonotype was observed many times. V and J are TRBV27 and TRBJ1-4, with 8 positions matching TRBD1. CDR3 length: 17 residues. CDR1 and CDR2 (germline): MNHEY, SMNVEV (reference sequence). The V and J ends lost 4 bases and 8 bases, in that order; junction bases with no gene match: 15. The CDR3 bases are TGTGCCAGCAGTTCTTACCTCCAGGACAGGGTTAGGGAAAAACTGTTTTTT. Translated, it gives CASSSYLQDRVREKLFF.

This clonotype was detected only a few times. The rearrangement joins TRBV12-3 or TRBV12-4 to TRBJ2-5, with a weak D call TRBD2 (5 bases). This CDR3 has 12 amino acids. Trimming left V 4 bases short and J 10 bases short, with 13 bases between. Here the CDR3 DNA reads TGTGCCAGCAGTTCCGGGGTTCTAATCCAGTACTTC. Translation: CASSSGVLIQYF.

This clonotype was counted between two and nine times. The J gene is TRBJ1-5, the V gene TRBV19, with 7 bases matching TRBD1. Germline CDR1 and CDR2: LNHDA and SQIVND (reference sequence). Trimming cost V 0 bases and J 6 bases; bases outside gene matches: 8. This CDR3 region has 16 residues. The CDR3 loop is CASSIEQGGVGQPQHF. Here the CDR3 DNA reads TGTGCCAGTAGTATAGAGCAAGGGGGCGTAGGTCAGCCCCAGCATTTT.

This clonotype has more than one count but fewer than ten. The chain uses TRBV14 and TRBJ2-6, with D maybe TRBD1 (5 bases). The CDR3 runs 17 residues. Germline loops: CDR1 SGHDN, CDR2 FVKESK. The V and J ends lost 1 base and 2 bases respectively, with 12 bases between them. The DNA for the CDR3 is TGTGCCAGCAGCCAAGTGGACAAACGAGCTGGGGCCAACGTCCTGACTTTC. Residues: CASSQVDKRAGANVLTF.

The gene calls are TRBV6-5 and TRBJ2-7, with TRBD1 matching 7 bases. Germline V gene lookup returns CDR1 MNHEY and CDR2 SVGAGI. The CDR3 is made up of 14 amino acids. V was pared by 6 bases and J by 0 bases, with 5 bases of the junction left unmatched. The CDR3 bases are TGTGCCAGCAGCTACCGGGACAGCTCCTACGAGCAGTACTTC. This translates into CASSYRDSSYEQYF.

The CDR3: CASSQGQGSNTEAFF. The CDR3 DNA reads TGCGCCAGCAGCCAAGGACAGGGATCGAACACTGAAGCTTTCTTT. The rearrangement uses TRBV4-1 and TRBJ1-1; 7 bases map to TRBD1. The length of the CDR3 is 15 residues. Germline trimming cut 1 base from V and 1 base from J; bases unmatched to any gene: 3. CDR1 is MGHRA and CDR2 is YSYEKL in the germline V gene.

This clonotype was detected a few times. The rearrangement joins TRBV9 to TRBJ1-2; possible D gene TRBD1, 5 bases. V dropped 0 bases and J dropped 4 bases, with 19 bases sitting between them. The CDR3 sequence is 17 residues long. The germline gives CDR1 SGDLS, CDR2 YYNGEE. In nucleotides, the CDR3 is TGTGCCAGCAGCGTAGGCCCAACTCCGACAGAAGGCTATGGCTACACCTTC. Its translation is CASSVGPTPTEGYGYTF.

This clonotype was seen only a few times. This CDR3 reads CASSQGTGTVSYTF. In DNA, the CDR3 is TGTGCCAGCAGCCAAGGGACTGGGACAGTTAGCTACACCTTC. The chain combines TRBV4-2 with TRBJ1-2; 7 nucleotides line up with TRBD1. The V gene end was trimmed by 1 base and the J gene end by 9 bases; junction bases not matched to a gene: 8. The CDR3 sequence is 14 residues long. CDR1 LGHNA and CDR2 YNFKEQ come from the germline V gene.

This clonotype was found many times. The CDR3 coding sequence is TGTGCCAGCAGTGGACCAGGGGTTCGAGAGACCCAGTACTTC. Its protein product is CASSGPGVRETQYF. This rearrangement joins TRBV6-5 to TRBJ2-5; the D gene is possibly TRBD1 (6 bases). Trimming shortened V by 5 bases and J by 4 bases, and 14 bases separated the two germline ends. This CDR3 has 14 amino acids. Germline CDR1 and CDR2: MNHEY and SVGAGI.

Details on this clonotype: A much larger clone differs from this one at a single base, so this may be a read error. This chain links TRBV20-1 with TRBJ1-2; D remains ambiguous. This CDR3 is 13 amino acids long. Germline lookup yields CDR1 DFQATT and CDR2 SNEGSKA (reference sequence). Trimming took off 6 bases at V and 1 base at J, with 12 bases between the two ends. CDR3 protein: CSARMRDNYGYTF. For the CDR3, the DNA is TGCAGTGCCCGGATGAGGGATAACTATGGCTACACCTTC.

J is TRBJ2-1 and V is TRBV4-3; D gene uncertain. Germline V lookup: CDR1 LGHNA, CDR2 YSLEER. The CDR3 has 13 residues. V shed 0 bases and J shed 5 bases, with 5 bases lying between them. In DNA form, the CDR3 reads TGCGCCAGCAGCCAAGATATCCACAATGAGCAGTTCTTC. This sequence encodes CASSQDIHNEQFF.

Notes on this clonotype: This may be a read error, as it is one base from a much larger clone. The V gene is TRBV27, the J gene TRBJ2-7; perhaps TRBD2 as D (6 bases). In germline, CDR1 is MNHEY, CDR2 SMNVEV (reference sequence). The ends were cut back, 2 bases at V and 0 bases at J, with 11 bases in the middle. The CDR3 is made up of 15 amino acids. This CDR3 reads CASSLRGNISYEQYF. In nucleotides, the CDR3 is TGTGCCAGCAGTTTACGGGGGAACATCTCCTACGAGCAGTACTTC.